Sequencing of this TCR beta chain was carried out in a study of T-cell memory formation after mild COVID-19. Looking at the study overall: TCR clustering was largely donor specific.

One entry per CDR3 protein, called by TCRdb with MiXCR from the 5' RACE reads. The data contain a few hundred thousand distinct CDR3 sequences, more than 20% of them seen just once; the ten biggest clones take up over 20%. Germline V CDR1 and CDR2: MDHEN, SYDVKM. Unmatched junction bases numbered 10, after V lost 4 bases and J lost 9 bases. The CDR3 has 14 residues. About this clonotype: The antigen is unknown.

Findings and limits, study-wide: In second-wave clones peaking day 37, SARS-CoV-2 specificity remained unconfirmed. Among contracting clones, CD4+ were mainly CM/EM and CD8+ enriched in EMRA.

This chain joins TRBV28 and TRBJ1-2; 8 nucleotides match TRBD1. Sequencing used PBMCs or a T cell subset sorted from them (not recorded which). The source is a man younger than 35 who had mild COVID-19 (a few samples of this study predate the infection). Cell type and time point are not known. CDR3 sequence: CASSYRGSGGRYTF. In nucleotides, the CDR3 is TGTGCCAGCAGTTACAGGGGGTCGGGTGGCCGCTACACCTTC.